The subject of this entry is one T cell receptor beta chain. These data are taken from a study of T cell changes during pregnancy in multiple sclerosis. V trimming: 4 bases; J trimming: 4 bases; junction bases outside the gene matches: 2. CDR1 is SEHNR and CDR2 is FQNEAQ in the germline V gene (reference sequence). This CDR3 contains 13 residues. Using immunoSEQ multiplex PCR, the repertoire was profiled, and TCRdb retains in-frame clones only, with some absent. The table includes more than 80,000 clones, more than 90% detected once. The sample was peripheral blood, taken in the first trimester of pregnancy. This rearrangement joins TRBV7-9 to TRBJ1-1, with 8 positions matching TRBD1. The sequence came from a female donor with multiple sclerosis, enrolled in a pregnancy study. The CDR3, as DNA: TGTGCCAGCAGCTCAGGGGGCGGCACTGAAGCTTTCTTT. Amino acid sequence: CASSSGGGTEAFF.